This TCR beta chain was identified in a study of blood T cells in healthy people across ages. With respect to this clonotype: What it binds is not known.

Next came a second PCR, run for about 7 to 12 cycles, which used a sample-barcoded 5' primer along with a J-beta primer mix. Each cDNA molecule was tagged by a template-switch adaptor with 12 random nucleotides. Per-sample output comprised a minimum of 2.5 million paired-end reads containing CDR3. TCRdb passed the 5' RACE reads through MiXCR, listing each CDR3 protein once. The sample lists 650,000 or so distinct CDR3 sequences, more than 45% occurring once. Regarding the study as a whole: Getting older went along with TCR beta diversity per million T cells dropping roughly linearly. Diversity was estimated from one million T cells, and these estimates were considered underestimates.

The length of the CDR3 is 16 residues. CDR1 KGHSH and CDR2 LQKENI come from the germline V gene. V was clipped by 3 bases and J by 2 bases; unmatched bases: 8. What was sequenced was blood. The chain carries TRBV18 and TRBJ1-2; 8 nucleotides line up with TRBD1. The TCR sequence derives from a woman of 80 years or more in good health. Written as DNA, the CDR3 is TGTGCCAGCTCACCGACCTTAGGACAGGGCAACTATGGCTACACCTTC. This translates into CASSPTLGQGNYGYTF.